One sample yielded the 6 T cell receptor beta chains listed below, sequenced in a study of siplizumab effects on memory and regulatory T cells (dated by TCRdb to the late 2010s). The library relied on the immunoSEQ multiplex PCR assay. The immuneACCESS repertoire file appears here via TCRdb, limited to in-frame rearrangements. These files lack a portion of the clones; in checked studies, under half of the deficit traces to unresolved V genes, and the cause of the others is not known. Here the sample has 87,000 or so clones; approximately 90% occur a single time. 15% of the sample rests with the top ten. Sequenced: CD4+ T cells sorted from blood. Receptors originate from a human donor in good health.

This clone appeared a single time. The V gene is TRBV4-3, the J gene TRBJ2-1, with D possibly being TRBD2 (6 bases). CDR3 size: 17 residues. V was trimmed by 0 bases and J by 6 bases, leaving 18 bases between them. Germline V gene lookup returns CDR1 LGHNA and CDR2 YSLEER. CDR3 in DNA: TGCGCCAGCAGCCAAGATTTTGACGGGAGTCCCCCCAATGAGCAGTTCTTC. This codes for CASSQDFDGSPPNEQFF.

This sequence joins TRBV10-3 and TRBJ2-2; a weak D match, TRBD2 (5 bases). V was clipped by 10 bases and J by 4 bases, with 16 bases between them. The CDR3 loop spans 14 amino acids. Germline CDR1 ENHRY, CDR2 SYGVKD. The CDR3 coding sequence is TGTGCCACAACCGACCAGGCGGGCACCGGGGAGCTGTTTTTT. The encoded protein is CATTDQAGTGELFF.

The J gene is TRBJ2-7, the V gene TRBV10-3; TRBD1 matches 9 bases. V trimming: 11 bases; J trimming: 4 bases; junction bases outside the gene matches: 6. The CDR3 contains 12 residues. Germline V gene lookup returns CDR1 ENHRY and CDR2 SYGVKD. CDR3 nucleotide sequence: TGTGCCTTCCGGGACAGGGAGTACGAGCAGTACTTC. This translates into CAFRDREYEQYF.

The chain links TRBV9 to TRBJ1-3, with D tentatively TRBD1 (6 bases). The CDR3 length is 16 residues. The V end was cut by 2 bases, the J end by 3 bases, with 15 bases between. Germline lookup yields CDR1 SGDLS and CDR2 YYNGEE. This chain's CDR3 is CASSVDPGAYGNTIYF. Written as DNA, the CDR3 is TGTGCCAGCAGCGTGGATCCGGGGGCCTATGGAAACACCATATATTTT. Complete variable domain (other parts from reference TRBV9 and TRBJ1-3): DSGVTQTPKHLITATGQRVTLRCSPRSGDLSVYWYQQSLDQGLQFLIQYYNGEERAKGNILERFSAQQFPDLHSELNLSSLELGDSALYFCASSVDPGAYGNTIYFGEGSWLTVV.

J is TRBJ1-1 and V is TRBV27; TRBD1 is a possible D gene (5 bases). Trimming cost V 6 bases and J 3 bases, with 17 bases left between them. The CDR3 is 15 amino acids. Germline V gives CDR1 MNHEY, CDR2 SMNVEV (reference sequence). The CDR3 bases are TGTGCCAGCAGCCATATCGGGGCCCGGGACACTGAAGCTTTCTTT. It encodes CASSHIGARDTEAFF.

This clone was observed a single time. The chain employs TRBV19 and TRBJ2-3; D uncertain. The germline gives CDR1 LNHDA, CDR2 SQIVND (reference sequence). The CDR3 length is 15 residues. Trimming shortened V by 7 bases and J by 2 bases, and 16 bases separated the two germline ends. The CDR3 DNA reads TGTGCCAGTACCGACCGTGACATATACACAGATACGCAGTATTTT. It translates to CASTDRDIYTDTQYF.